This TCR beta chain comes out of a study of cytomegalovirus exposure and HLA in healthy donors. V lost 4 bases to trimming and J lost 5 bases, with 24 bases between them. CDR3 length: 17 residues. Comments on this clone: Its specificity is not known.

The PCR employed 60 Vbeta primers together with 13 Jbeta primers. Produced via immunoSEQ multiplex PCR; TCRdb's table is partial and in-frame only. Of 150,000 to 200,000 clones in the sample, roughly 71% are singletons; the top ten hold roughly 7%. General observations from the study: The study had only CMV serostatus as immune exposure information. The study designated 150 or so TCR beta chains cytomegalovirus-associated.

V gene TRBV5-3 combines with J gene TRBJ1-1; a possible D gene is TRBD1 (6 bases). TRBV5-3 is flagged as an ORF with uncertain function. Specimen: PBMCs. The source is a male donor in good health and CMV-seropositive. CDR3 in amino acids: CARSPRPQGMRVTEAFF. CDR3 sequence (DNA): TGTGCCAGAAGCCCTCGCCCGCAGGGGATGAGGGTAACTGAAGCTTTCTTT.